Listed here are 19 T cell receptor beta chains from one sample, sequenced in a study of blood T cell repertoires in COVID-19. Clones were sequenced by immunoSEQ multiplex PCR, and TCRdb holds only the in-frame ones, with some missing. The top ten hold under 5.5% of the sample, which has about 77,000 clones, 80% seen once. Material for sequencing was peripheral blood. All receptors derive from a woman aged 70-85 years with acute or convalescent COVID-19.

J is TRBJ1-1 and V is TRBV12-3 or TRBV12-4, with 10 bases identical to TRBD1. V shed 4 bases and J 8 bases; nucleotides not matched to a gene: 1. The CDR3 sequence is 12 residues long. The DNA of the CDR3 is TGTGCCAGCAGTTCGGACAGGGGGGAAGCTTTCTTT. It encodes CASSSDRGEAFF.

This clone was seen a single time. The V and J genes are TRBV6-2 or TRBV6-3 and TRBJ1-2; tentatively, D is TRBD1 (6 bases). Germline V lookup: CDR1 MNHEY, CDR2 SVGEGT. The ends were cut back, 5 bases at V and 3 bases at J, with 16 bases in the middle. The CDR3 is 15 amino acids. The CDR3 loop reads CASSAPDGQYYGYTF. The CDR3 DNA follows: TGTGCCAGCAGTGCACCCGATGGACAGTACTATGGCTACACCTTC.

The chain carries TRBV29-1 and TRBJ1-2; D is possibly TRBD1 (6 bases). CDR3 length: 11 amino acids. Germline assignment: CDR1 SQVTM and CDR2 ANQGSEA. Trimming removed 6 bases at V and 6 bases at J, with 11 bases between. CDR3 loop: CSVNREDGYTF. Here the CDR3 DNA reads TGCAGCGTAAACAGGGAAGATGGCTACACCTTC.

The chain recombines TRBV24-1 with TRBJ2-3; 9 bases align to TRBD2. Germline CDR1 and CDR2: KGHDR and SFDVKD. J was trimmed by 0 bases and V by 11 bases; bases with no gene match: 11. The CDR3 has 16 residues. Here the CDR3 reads CAISPGLAGSTDTQYF. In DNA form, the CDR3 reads TGTGCCATTTCTCCAGGGCTAGCGGGGAGCACAGATACGCAGTATTTT.

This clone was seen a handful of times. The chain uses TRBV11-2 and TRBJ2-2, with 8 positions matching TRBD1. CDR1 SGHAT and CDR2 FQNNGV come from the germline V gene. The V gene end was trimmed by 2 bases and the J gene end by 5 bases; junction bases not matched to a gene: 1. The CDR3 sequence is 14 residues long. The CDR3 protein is CASSLQGATGELFF. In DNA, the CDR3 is TGTGCCAGCAGCTTACAGGGGGCGACCGGGGAGCTGTTTTTT.

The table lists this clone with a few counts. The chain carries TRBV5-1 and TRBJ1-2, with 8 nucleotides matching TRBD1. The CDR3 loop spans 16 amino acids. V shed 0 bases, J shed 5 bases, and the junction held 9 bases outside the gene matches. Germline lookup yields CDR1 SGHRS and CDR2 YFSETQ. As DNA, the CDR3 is TGCGCCAGCAGCTTGGCCCCCGGGCAGGGGGCTTATGGCTACACCTTC. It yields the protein CASSLAPGQGAYGYTF. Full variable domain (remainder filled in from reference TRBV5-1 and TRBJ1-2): KAGVTQTPRYLIKTRGQQVTLSCSPISGHRSVSWYQQTPGQGLQFLFEYFSETQRNKGNFPGRFSGRQFSNSRSEMNVSTLELGDSALYLCASSLAPGQGAYGYTFGSGTRLTVV.

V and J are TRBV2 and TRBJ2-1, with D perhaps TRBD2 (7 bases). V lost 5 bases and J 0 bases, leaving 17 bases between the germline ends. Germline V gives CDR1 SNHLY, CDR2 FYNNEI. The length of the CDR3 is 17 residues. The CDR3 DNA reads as TGTGCCAGCAGTATAACAGGGAGGGGGAGCTCCTACAATGAGCAGTTCTTC. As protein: CASSITGRGSSYNEQFF.

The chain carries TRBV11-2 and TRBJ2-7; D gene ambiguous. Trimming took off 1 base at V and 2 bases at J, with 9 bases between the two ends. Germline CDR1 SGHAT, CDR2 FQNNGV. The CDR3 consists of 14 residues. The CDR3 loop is CASSLGPSAYEQYF. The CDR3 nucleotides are TGTGCCAGCAGCTTAGGGCCATCCGCCTACGAGCAGTACTTC.

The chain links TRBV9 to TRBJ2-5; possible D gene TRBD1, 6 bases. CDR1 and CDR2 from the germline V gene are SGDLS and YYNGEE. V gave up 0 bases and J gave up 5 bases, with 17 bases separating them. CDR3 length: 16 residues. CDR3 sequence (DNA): TGTGCCAGCAGCGTAGGTTTGGGACATGATACGGAGACCCAGTACTTC. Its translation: CASSVGLGHDTETQYF.

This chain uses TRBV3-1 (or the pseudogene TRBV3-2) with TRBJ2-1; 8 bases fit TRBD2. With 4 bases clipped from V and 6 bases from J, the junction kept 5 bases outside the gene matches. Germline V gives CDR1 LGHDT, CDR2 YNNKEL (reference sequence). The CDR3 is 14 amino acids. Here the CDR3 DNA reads TGTGCCAGCAGCCCGGGGACTAGTCTCAATGAGCAGTTCTTC. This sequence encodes CASSPGTSLNEQFF.

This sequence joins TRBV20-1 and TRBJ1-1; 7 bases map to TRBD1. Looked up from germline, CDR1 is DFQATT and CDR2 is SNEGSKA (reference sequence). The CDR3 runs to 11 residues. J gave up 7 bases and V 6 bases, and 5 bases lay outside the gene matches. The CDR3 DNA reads TGCAGTGCCCGAGGACAGGTTGAAGCTTTCTTT. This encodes CSARGQVEAFF.

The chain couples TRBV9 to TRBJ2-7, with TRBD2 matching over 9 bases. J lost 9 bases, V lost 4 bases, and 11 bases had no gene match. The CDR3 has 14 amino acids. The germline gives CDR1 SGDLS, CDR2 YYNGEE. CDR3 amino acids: CASSPREAGGAQYF. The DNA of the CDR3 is TGTGCCAGCAGCCCACGAGAAGCGGGGGGCGCGCAGTACTTC. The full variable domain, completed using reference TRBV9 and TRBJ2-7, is DSGVTQTPKHLITATGQRVTLRCSPRSGDLSVYWYQQSLDQGLQFLIQYYNGEERAKGNILERFSAQQFPDLHSELNLSSLELGDSALYFCASSPREAGGAQYFGPGTRLTVT.

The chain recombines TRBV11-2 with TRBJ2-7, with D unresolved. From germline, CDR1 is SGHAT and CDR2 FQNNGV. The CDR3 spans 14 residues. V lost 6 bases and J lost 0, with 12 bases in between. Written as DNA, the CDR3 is TGTGCCAGCAGGGATGGATGGAGCTCCTACGAGCAGTACTTC. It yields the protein CASRDGWSSYEQYF.

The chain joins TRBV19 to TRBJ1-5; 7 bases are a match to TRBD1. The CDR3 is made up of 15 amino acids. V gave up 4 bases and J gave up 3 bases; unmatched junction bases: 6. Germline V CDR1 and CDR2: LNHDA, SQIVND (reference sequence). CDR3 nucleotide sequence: TGTGCCAGTAGTAGAGGGACAGCTATCAATCAGCCCCAGCATTTT. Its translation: CASSRGTAINQPQHF.

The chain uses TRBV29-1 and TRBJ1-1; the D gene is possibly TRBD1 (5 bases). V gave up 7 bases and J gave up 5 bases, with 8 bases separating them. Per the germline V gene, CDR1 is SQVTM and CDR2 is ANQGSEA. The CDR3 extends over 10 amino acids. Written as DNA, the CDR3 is TGCAGCGCCGGGGGTACTGAAGCTTTCTTT. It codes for CSAGGTEAFF.

The DNA of the CDR3 is TGCGCCAGCAGCCAAGATTTACGGGGCCGGGGGAATCAGCCCCAGCATTTT. Translating it yields CASSQDLRGRGNQPQHF. The chain has TRBV4-3 and TRBJ1-5; TRBD1 might be the D (5 bases). The CDR3 is made up of 17 amino acids. Germline V gene data show CDR1 as LGHNA and CDR2 as YSLEER. V lost 0 bases and J 4 bases, leaving 16 bases between the germline ends.

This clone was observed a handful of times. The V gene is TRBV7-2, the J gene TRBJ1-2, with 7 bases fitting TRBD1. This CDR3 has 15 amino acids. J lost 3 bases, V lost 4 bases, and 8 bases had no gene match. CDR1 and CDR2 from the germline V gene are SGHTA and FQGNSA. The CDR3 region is CASSSRQGGYYGYTF. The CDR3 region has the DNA TGTGCCAGCAGCTCCAGACAGGGCGGCTACTATGGCTACACCTTC.

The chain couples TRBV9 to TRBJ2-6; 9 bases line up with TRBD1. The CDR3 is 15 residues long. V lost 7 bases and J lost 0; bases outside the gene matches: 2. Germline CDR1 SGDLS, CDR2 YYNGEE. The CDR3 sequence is CASHRGPSGANVLTF. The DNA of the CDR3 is TGTGCCAGCCACAGGGGGCCCTCTGGGGCCAACGTCCTGACTTTC.

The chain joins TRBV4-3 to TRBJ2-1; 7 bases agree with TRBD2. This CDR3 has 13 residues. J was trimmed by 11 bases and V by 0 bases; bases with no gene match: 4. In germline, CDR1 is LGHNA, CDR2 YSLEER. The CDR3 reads CASSQDPGGKQFF. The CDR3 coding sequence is TGCGCCAGCAGCCAAGATCCGGGGGGAAAGCAGTTCTTC.